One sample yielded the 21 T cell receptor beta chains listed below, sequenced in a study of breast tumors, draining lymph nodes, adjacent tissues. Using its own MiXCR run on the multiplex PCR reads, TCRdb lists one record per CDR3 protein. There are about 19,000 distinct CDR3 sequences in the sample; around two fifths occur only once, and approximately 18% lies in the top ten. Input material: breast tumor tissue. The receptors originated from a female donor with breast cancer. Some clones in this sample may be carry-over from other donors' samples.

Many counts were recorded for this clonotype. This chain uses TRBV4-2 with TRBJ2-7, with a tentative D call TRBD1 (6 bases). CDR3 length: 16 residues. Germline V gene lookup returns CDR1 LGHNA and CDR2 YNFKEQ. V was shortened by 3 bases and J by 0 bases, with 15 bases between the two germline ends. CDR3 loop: CASSQELGGSSYEQYF. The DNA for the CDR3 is TGTGCCAGCAGCCAGGAACTAGGGGGTAGCTCCTACGAGCAGTACTTC.

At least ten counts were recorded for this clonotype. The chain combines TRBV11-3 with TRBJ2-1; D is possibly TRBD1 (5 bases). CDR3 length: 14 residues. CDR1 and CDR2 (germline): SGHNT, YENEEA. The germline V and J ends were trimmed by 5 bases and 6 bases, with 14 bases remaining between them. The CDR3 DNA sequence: TGTGCCAGCAGCGCCCCGACAGTACTCAATGAGCAGTTCTTC. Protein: CASSAPTVLNEQFF.

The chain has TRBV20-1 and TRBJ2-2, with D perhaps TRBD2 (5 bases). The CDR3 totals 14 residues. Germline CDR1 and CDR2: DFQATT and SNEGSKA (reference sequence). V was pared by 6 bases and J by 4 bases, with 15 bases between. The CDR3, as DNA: TGCAGTGCCGGATCCCAAGGAGGCACCGGGGAGCTGTTTTTT. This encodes CSAGSQGGTGELFF.

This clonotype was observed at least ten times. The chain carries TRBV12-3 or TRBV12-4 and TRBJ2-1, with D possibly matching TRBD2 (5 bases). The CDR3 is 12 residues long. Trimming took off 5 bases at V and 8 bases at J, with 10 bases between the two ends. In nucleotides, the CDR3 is TGTGCCAGCAGTGAGGGTTCGCATGAGCAGTTCTTC. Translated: CASSEGSHEQFF.

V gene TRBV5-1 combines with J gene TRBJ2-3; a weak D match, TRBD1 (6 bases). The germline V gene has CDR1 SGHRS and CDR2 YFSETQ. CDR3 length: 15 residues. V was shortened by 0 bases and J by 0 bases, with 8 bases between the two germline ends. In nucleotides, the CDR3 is TGCGCCAGCAGCTTGGGGCAGGGGAGCACAGATACGCAGTATTTT. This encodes CASSLGQGSTDTQYF.

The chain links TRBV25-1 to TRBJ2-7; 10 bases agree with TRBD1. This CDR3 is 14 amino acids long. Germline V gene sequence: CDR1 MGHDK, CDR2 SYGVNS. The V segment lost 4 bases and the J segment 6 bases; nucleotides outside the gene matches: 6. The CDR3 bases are TGTGCCAGCAGTGCTCCCGACAGGGGGCGCGAGCAGTACTTC. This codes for CASSAPDRGREQYF.

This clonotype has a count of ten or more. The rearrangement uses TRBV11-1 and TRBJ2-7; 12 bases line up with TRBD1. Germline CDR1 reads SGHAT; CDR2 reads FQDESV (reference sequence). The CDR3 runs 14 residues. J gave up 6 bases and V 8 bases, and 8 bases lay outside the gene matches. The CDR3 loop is CASAPGQGAGEQYF. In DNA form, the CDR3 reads TGTGCCAGCGCACCGGGACAGGGGGCCGGCGAGCAGTACTTC.

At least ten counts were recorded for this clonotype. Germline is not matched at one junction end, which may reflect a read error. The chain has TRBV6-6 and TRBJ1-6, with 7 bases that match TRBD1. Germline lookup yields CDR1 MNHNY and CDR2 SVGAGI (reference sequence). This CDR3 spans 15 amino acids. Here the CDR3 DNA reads TGTGCCGGCAGTTTAACAGGGGAGGGAAATTCACCTCTCCACTTT. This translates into CAGSLTGEGNSPLHF.

Written as DNA, the CDR3 is TGTGCCAGTAGTATCGCCGGGACTTCCTACTACGAGCAGTACTTC. It translates to CASSIAGTSYYEQYF. This chain links TRBV19 with TRBJ2-7; D possibly corresponds to TRBD2 (6 bases). The CDR3 covers 15 residues. V lost 3 bases and J lost 3, with 15 bases in between. In germline, CDR1 is LNHDA, CDR2 SQIVND (reference sequence).

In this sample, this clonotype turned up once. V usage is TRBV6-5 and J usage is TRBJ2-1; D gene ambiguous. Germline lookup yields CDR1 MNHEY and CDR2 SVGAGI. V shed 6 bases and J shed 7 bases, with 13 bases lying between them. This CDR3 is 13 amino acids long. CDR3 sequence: CASSHSNENEQFF. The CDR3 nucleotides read TGTGCCAGCAGCCACTCGAACGAAAATGAGCAGTTCTTC.

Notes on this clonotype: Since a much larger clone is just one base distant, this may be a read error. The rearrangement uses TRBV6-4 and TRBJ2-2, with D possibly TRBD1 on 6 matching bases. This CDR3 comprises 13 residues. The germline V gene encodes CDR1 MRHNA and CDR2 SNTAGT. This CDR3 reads CASSHSDSGELFF. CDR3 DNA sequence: TGTGCCAGCAGTCACTCGGACAGCGGGGAGCTGTTTTTT.

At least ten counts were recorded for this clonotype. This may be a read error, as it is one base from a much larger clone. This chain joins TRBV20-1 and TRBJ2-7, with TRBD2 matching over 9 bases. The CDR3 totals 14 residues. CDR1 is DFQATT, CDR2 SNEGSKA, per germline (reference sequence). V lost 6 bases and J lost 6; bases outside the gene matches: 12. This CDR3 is CSAKAGGPTSEQYF. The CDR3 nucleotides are TGCAGTGCCAAGGCGGGAGGGCCCACCTCCGAGCAGTACTTC.

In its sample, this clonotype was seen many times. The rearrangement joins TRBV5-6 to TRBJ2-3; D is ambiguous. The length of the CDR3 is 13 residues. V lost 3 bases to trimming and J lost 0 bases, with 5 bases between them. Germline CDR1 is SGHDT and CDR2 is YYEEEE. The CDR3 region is CASSWVSTDTQYF. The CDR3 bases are TGTGCCAGCAGCTGGGTTAGCACAGATACGCAGTATTTT.

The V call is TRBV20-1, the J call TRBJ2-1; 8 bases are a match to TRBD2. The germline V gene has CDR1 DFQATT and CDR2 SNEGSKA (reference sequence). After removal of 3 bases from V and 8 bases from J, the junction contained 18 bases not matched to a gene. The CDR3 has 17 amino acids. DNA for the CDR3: TGCAGTGCTAGGCCGAGCGGGGGCGGGGACAAATGGGATGAGCAGTTCTTC. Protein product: CSARPSGGGDKWDEQFF.

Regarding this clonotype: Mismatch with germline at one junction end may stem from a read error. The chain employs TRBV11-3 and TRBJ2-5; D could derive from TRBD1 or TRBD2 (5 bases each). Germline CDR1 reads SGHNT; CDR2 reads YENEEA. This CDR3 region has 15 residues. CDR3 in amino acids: CASSLGTGAIETQYF. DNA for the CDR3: TGCGCCAGCAGCTTGGGGACGGGTGCGATAGAGACCCAGTACTTC.

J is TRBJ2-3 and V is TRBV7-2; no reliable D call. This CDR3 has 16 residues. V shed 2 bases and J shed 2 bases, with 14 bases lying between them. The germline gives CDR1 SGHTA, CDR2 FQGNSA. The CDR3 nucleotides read TGTGCCAGCAGCTTATACGGGTCAAGTTACACAGATACGCAGTATTTT. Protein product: CASSLYGSSYTDTQYF.

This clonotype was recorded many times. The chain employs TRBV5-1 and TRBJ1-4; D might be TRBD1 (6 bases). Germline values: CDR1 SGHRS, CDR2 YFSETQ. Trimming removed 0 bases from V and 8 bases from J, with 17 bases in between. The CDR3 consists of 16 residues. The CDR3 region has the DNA TGCGCCAGCAGCTTGGCCCCGATGGACAGTTTGGAAAAACTGTTTTTT. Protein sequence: CASSLAPMDSLEKLFF. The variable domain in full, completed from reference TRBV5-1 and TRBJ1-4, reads KAGVTQTPRYLIKTRGQQVTLSCSPISGHRSVSWYQQTPGQGLQFLFEYFSETQRNKGNFPGRFSGRQFSNSRSEMNVSTLELGDSALYLCASSLAPMDSLEKLFFGSGTQLSVL.

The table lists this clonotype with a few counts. This CDR3 is CASSPTGYEQYF. The CDR3 DNA follows: TGTGCCAGCAGCCCGACAGGCTACGAGCAGTACTTC. The chain links TRBV9 to TRBJ2-7; possible D gene TRBD1, 6 bases. The germline V and J ends were trimmed by 4 bases and 3 bases, with 8 bases remaining between them. This CDR3 comprises 12 residues. Germline-derived CDR1 and CDR2 are SGDLS and YYNGEE. The variable domain in full, completed from reference TRBV9 and TRBJ2-7, reads DSGVTQTPKHLITATGQRVTLRCSPRSGDLSVYWYQQSLDQGLQFLIQYYNGEERAKGNILERFSAQQFPDLHSELNLSSLELGDSALYFCASSPTGYEQYFGPGTRLTVT.

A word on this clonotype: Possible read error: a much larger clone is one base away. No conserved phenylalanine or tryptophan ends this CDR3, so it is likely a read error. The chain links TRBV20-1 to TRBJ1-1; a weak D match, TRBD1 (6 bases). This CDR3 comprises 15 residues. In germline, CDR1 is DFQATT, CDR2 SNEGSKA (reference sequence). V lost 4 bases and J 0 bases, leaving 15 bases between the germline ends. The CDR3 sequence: CSATRRDTMNTEAFL. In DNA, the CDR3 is TGCAGTGCTACGCGTCGGGACACCATGAACACTGAAGCTTTCTTG.

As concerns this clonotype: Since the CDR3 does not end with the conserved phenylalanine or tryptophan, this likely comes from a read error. The CDR3 nucleotides read TGCGGTGCCCACGGCTACAATGAGCAGTTCCTC. Residues: CGAHGYNEQFL. The rearrangement uses TRBV20-1 and TRBJ2-1; D not resolved. CDR1 is DFQATT, CDR2 SNEGSKA, per germline (reference sequence). The CDR3 consists of 11 residues.

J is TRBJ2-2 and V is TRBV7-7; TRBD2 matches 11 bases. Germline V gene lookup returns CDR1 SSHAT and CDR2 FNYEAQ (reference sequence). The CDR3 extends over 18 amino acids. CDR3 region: CASGLGLAGGPGTGELFF. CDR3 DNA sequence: TGTGCTAGCGGCTTAGGTCTAGCGGGAGGACCAGGCACCGGGGAGCTGTTTTTT. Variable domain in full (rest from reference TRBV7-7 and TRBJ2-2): GAGVSQSPRYKVTKRGQDVTLRCDPISSHATLYWYQQALGQGPEFLTYFNYEAQPDKSGLPSDRFSAERPEGSISTLTIQRTEQRDSAMYRCASGLGLAGGPGTGELFFGEGSRLTVL.